Presented here are 13 T cell receptor beta chains from one specimen sequenced in a study of radiotherapy plus CTLA-4 blockade in lung cancer. The assay was immunoSEQ multiplex PCR, and TCRdb's table has in-frame clones only and misses some. The data contain approximately 94,000 clones, around 83% of them singletons. The input for sequencing was peripheral blood, taken from a patient treated with radiotherapy plus ipilimumab. The receptors stem from a human donor with non-small cell lung cancer that progressed on radiotherapy plus ipilimumab.

The count of this clone is one. This chain links TRBV27 with TRBJ1-1; 8 nucleotides match TRBD1. The CDR3 runs to 16 residues. Germline V CDR1 and CDR2: MNHEY, SMNVEV (reference sequence). V shed 3 bases and J 0 bases; nucleotides not matched to a gene: 6. The CDR3 here is CASSFAGGTMNTEAFF. Here the CDR3 DNA reads TGTGCCAGCAGTTTTGCAGGGGGCACCATGAACACTGAAGCTTTCTTT.

The CDR3 coding sequence is TGTGCCAGCAGTTCCCGAGGGGTCTATGGCTACACCTTC. Amino acids: CASSSRGVYGYTF. The rearrangement uses TRBV6-6 and TRBJ1-2, with D possibly matching TRBD1 (5 bases). V gave up 4 bases and J gave up 4 bases, with 10 bases separating them. The CDR3 loop spans 13 amino acids. Per germline, CDR1 MNHNY and CDR2 SVGAGI (reference sequence).

The genes are TRBV6-6 and TRBJ2-7; possible D gene TRBD1, 5 bases. CDR3 size: 13 residues. CDR1 is MNHNY and CDR2 is SVGAGI in the germline V gene (reference sequence). Trimming left V 3 bases short and J 5 bases short, with 11 bases between. DNA for the CDR3: TGTGCCAGCAGTTATCGGCAGGGAAACGAGCAGTACTTC. Residues: CASSYRQGNEQYF.

This clone was seen a few times. The J gene is TRBJ2-7, the V gene TRBV28; D perhaps matches TRBD1 (6 bases). V was clipped by 2 bases and J by 0 bases, with 11 bases between them. CDR3 length: 15 amino acids. Germline loops: CDR1 MDHEN, CDR2 SYDVKM. Here the CDR3 reads CASSLRAGASYEQYV. CDR3 DNA sequence: TGTGCCAGCAGTTTAAGGGCAGGGGCCTCCTACGAGCAGTACGTC.

The V call is TRBV6-1, the J call TRBJ1-2, with 8 bases identical to TRBD1. CDR1 MNHNS and CDR2 SASEGT come from the germline V gene. This CDR3 has 14 residues. V lost 2 bases, J lost 8 bases, and 7 bases stayed unmatched. CDR3 in DNA: TGTGCCAGCAGTGAATCCCAGGGGGCCCGGGGCTACACCTTC. Residues: CASSESQGARGYTF.

This clone was found a few times. The CDR3 DNA is TGTGCCAGCAGTTACGGCTCCGACAGGGTAAACACCATATATTTT. It specifies CASSYGSDRVNTIYF. The chain carries TRBV6-5 and TRBJ1-3; 7 nucleotides align to TRBD1. Trimming cost V 2 bases and J 6 bases; bases outside gene matches: 7. The CDR3 contains 15 residues. Germline CDR1 reads MNHEY; CDR2 reads SVGAGI.

The chain employs TRBV2 and TRBJ1-1, with a tentative D call TRBD1 (6 bases). The V gene lost 6 bases and the J gene lost 3 bases, with 14 bases spanning the gap. Germline CDR1 reads SNHLY; CDR2 reads FYNNEI. The CDR3 contains 14 residues. The CDR3 region has the DNA TGTGCCAGCAGCCCACAGGGCGCGGACACTGAAGCTTTCTTT. Residues: CASSPQGADTEAFF.

This clone has just a few counts. V usage is TRBV28 and J usage is TRBJ1-4; 8 bases map to TRBD1. The CDR3 consists of 14 residues. The V segment lost 5 bases and the J segment 4 bases; nucleotides outside the gene matches: 3. The germline CDR1 and CDR2 sequences are MDHEN and SYDVKM. The CDR3 bases are TGTGCCAGCAGTAGGGACAGGATTAATGAAAAACTGTTTTTT. The encoded protein is CASSRDRINEKLFF. The variable domain in full, completed from reference TRBV28 and TRBJ1-4, reads DVKVTQSSRYLVKRTGEKVFLECVQDMDHENMFWYRQDPGLGLRLIYFSYDVKMKEKGDIPEGYSVSREKKERFSLILESASTNQTSMYLCASSRDRINEKLFFGSGTQLSVL.

The V gene is TRBV7-6, the J gene TRBJ2-2; D unclear. Trimming left V 1 base short and J 4 bases short, with 7 bases between. Germline CDR1 and CDR2: SGHVS and FNYEAQ. The CDR3 extends over 14 amino acids. CDR3 bases: TGTGCCAGCAGCTTAGAACGGGCCACCGGGGAGCTGTTTTTT. It codes for CASSLERATGELFF. Full variable domain (remainder filled in from reference TRBV7-6 and TRBJ2-2): GAGVSQSPRYKVTKRGQDVALRCDPISGHVSLYWYRQALGQGPEFLTYFNYEAQQDKSGLPNDRFSAERPEGSISTLTIQRTEQRDSAMYRCASSLERATGELFFGEGSRLTVL.

The chain is built from TRBV7-9 and TRBJ2-3, with D maybe TRBD2 (5 bases). Germline values: CDR1 SEHNR, CDR2 FQNEAQ (reference sequence). The CDR3 loop spans 14 amino acids. The ends were cut back, 5 bases at V and 2 bases at J, with 11 bases in the middle. The CDR3 region has the DNA TGTGCCAGCAGCGGGAGACAACCCACAGATACGCAGTATTTT. This translates into CASSGRQPTDTQYF.

The chain carries TRBV7-8 and TRBJ2-5; 12 bases are a match to TRBD2. Unmatched junction bases numbered 14, after V lost 5 bases and J lost 4 bases. The CDR3 spans 18 residues. The germline CDR1 and CDR2 sequences are SGHVS and FQNEAQ. The CDR3 region has the DNA TGTGCCAGCAGCCGACTGCGGCCCCGACTAGCGGGAGTAGAGACCCAGTACTTC. Protein product: CASSRLRPRLAGVETQYF.

V usage is TRBV7-8 and J usage is TRBJ2-1, with 13 bases that match TRBD2. The CDR3 has 14 amino acids. Unmatched junction bases numbered 0, after V lost 6 bases and J lost 4 bases. From germline, CDR1 is SGHVS and CDR2 FQNEAQ. This chain's CDR3 is CASRTSGGYNEQFF. CDR3 sequence (DNA): TGTGCCAGCAGGACTAGCGGGGGGTACAATGAGCAGTTCTTC.

The rearrangement uses TRBV6-1 and TRBJ1-5; D perhaps matches TRBD1 (6 bases). The CDR3 covers 16 residues. V was shortened by 4 bases and J by 2 bases, with 15 bases between the two germline ends. Germline CDR1 and CDR2: MNHNS and SASEGT. The CDR3 sequence: CASSALRGGGNQPQHF. The CDR3 DNA sequence: TGTGCCAGCAGTGCCCTTAGGGGGGGCGGCAATCAGCCCCAGCATTTT.